This T cell receptor (beta chain) came from a study of T cells after yellow fever vaccination. General study results and limits: Weaker, the secondary response had a peak occurring faster, on day 5 versus 15. There was a possibility that FACS-sorted repertoires contained abundant clonotypes contaminating from the bulk population.

The authors made TCR cDNA by 5'RACE template switching, adding a universal primer site and UMIs. TCRdb reprocessed the 5' RACE reads with MiXCR, giving one entry per CDR3 protein. Of about 94,000 distinct CDR3 sequences in the sample, under 9% are singletons; the top ten hold approximately 16%. V lost 5 bases and J lost 6, with 25 bases in between. The CDR3 loop spans 17 amino acids. Germline CDR1 and CDR2: SEHNR and FQNEAQ (reference sequence). The chain combines TRBV7-9 with TRBJ1-2; D unclear. The TCR originated in a man between 18 and 29 years old who received the YFV17D yellow fever vaccine. Material: CD8+ T cells not binding an NS4B(214-222) dextramer, sorted from PBMCs, obtained roughly 14 days after the first yellow fever vaccination. CDR3 amino acids: CASSEEVPLMIGHGYTF. Written as DNA, the CDR3 is TGTGCCAGCAGCGAGGAGGTTCCCCTAATGATCGGACATGGCTACACCTTC.